These 32 T cell receptor beta chains originate from one sample sequenced in a study of multiple sclerosis patients with progressive multifocal leukoencephalopathy. This sample's time point: about a year of natalizumab therapy. The method was immunoSEQ multiplex PCR; TCRdb's version includes in-frame clones alone and lacks a portion of them. Of some 25,000 clones in the sample, 80% to 95% are singletons; the top ten hold under 2.5%. The source was PBMCs, collected from a patient treated with natalizumab. The receptors stem from a man aged 30 to 39 with multiple sclerosis.

The chain combines TRBV27 with TRBJ2-2; D perhaps matches TRBD2 (5 bases). V was trimmed by 8 bases and J by 7 bases, leaving 11 bases between them. The CDR3 has 12 residues. Per germline, CDR1 MNHEY and CDR2 SMNVEV (reference sequence). The DNA for the CDR3 is TGTGCCAGCGGACTCTGGGACGGGGAGCTGTTTTTT. It translates to CASGLWDGELFF.

The chain carries TRBV5-4 and TRBJ2-2; D is perhaps TRBD2 (5 bases). V gave up 3 bases and J gave up 8 bases, with 14 bases separating them. The CDR3 loop spans 14 amino acids. Looked up from germline, CDR1 is SGHNT and CDR2 is YYREEE (reference sequence). In DNA, the CDR3 is TGTGCCAGCAGCTCACTAGGGTTGGGAGGGGAGCTGTTTTTT. Translation gives CASSSLGLGGELFF.

J is TRBJ2-2 and V is TRBV11-3; no firm D call. V was trimmed by 3 bases and J by 2 bases, leaving 4 bases between them. Germline CDR1 and CDR2: SGHNT and YENEEA. The CDR3 length is 13 residues. For the CDR3, the DNA is TGTGCCAGCAGCTTGACTAACACCGGGGAGCTGTTTTTT. Amino acids: CASSLTNTGELFF.

The chain is built from TRBV7-2 and TRBJ1-5; D is ambiguous. Germline V lookup: CDR1 SGHTA, CDR2 FQGNSA. The CDR3 is 13 amino acids. V was cut by 2 bases and J by 3 bases, with 5 bases left in between. The CDR3 region has the DNA TGTGCCAGCAGCTTAAGGGCCAATCAGCCCCAGCATTTT. Translating gives CASSLRANQPQHF.

The V and J genes are TRBV7-9 and TRBJ1-5; D not certain. This CDR3 contains 12 residues. V lost 8 bases, J lost 6 bases, and 11 bases lay in between. From germline, CDR1 is SEHNR and CDR2 FQNEAQ (reference sequence). The CDR3 region has the DNA TGTGCCAGCGAAAGGGATGGTCAGCCCCAGCATTTT. This codes for CASERDGQPQHF.

V gene TRBV5-4 combines with J gene TRBJ2-1; 14 positions match TRBD2. The CDR3 sequence is 17 residues long. V gave up 1 base and J gave up 4 bases; unmatched junction bases: 4. CDR1 is SGHNT and CDR2 is YYREEE in the germline V gene (reference sequence). The CDR3 DNA reads TGTGCCAGCAGCTTGTACCGACTAGCGGGAGGGTACAATGAGCAGTTCTTC. Translation: CASSLYRLAGGYNEQFF.

J is TRBJ1-2 and V is TRBV6-5; D unclear. Germline loops: CDR1 MNHEY, CDR2 SVGAGI. The CDR3 contains 12 residues. V lost 5 bases and J 4 bases, leaving 8 bases between the germline ends. The chain's CDR3 is CASSQDRYGYTF. In DNA form, the CDR3 reads TGTGCCAGCAGTCAAGACCGCTATGGCTACACCTTC.

V and J are TRBV13 and TRBJ2-3; TRBD2 might be the D (6 bases). V shed 6 bases and J shed 1 base, with 20 bases lying between them. Germline CDR1 and CDR2: PRHDT and FYEKMQ (reference sequence). The CDR3 is 17 amino acids. Here the CDR3 DNA reads TGTGCCAGCAGGGTAGGCGGGAACGGTGTCGGCACAGATACGCAGTATTTT. It translates to CASRVGGNGVGTDTQYF.

The V and J genes are TRBV7-9 and TRBJ2-7; 7 nucleotides match TRBD1. Per the germline V gene, CDR1 is SEHNR and CDR2 is FQNEAQ (reference sequence). V shed 3 bases, J shed 3 bases, and the junction held 8 bases outside the gene matches. This CDR3 contains 15 residues. The CDR3 DNA is TGTGCCAGCAGCTTCGGACGGACAGGATTCTACGAGCAGTACTTC. Its protein is CASSFGRTGFYEQYF.

J is TRBJ2-7 and V is TRBV2; maybe TRBD2 (5 bases). The CDR3 extends over 12 amino acids. The germline V and J ends were trimmed by 6 bases and 6 bases, with 12 bases remaining between them. Germline V lookup: CDR1 SNHLY, CDR2 FYNNEI. CDR3 sequence reads: CASRYRGSEQYF. CDR3 bases: TGTGCCAGCAGGTACCGGGGAAGCGAGCAGTACTTC.

V is TRBV5-6 and J is TRBJ2-3, with D maybe TRBD2 (6 bases). The V end lost 0 bases, the J end lost 1 base, and 9 bases lay between the germline ends. CDR1 and CDR2 (germline): SGHDT, YYEEEE. The CDR3 covers 15 residues. CDR3 amino acids: CASSLELAGTDTQYF. For the CDR3, the DNA is TGTGCCAGCAGCTTGGAACTAGCTGGCACAGATACGCAGTATTTT. The full variable domain, in which reference TRBV5-6 and TRBJ2-3 provide the parts outside the CDR3, is DAGVTQSPTHLIKTRGQQVTLRCSPKSGHDTVSWYQQALGQGPQFIFQYYEEEERQRGNFPDRFSGHQFPNYSSELNVNALLLGDSALYLCASSLELAGTDTQYFGPGTRLTVL.

This chain joins TRBV5-1 and TRBJ2-7; no reliable D call. CDR3 length equals 13 residues. Germline CDR1 SGHRS, CDR2 YFSETQ. The ends were cut back, 0 bases at V and 1 base at J, with 5 bases in the middle. The chain's CDR3 is CASSLVGSYEQYF. DNA for the CDR3: TGCGCCAGCAGCTTGGTAGGTTCCTACGAGCAGTACTTC. Based on the CDR3 plus reference TRBV5-1 and TRBJ2-7, the full variable domain is KAGVTQTPRYLIKTRGQQVTLSCSPISGHRSVSWYQQTPGQGLQFLFEYFSETQRNKGNFPGRFSGRQFSNSRSEMNVSTLELGDSALYLCASSLVGSYEQYFGPGTRLTVT.

This clone was detected only once. The sample contains more than one DNA sequence encoding this CDR3. This chain links TRBV7-9 with TRBJ2-1, with D tentatively TRBD1 or TRBD2 (5 bases each). CDR1 SEHNR and CDR2 FQNEAQ come from the germline V gene (reference sequence). The germline V and J ends were trimmed by 4 bases and 7 bases, with 11 bases remaining between them. This CDR3 contains 13 residues. The CDR3 sequence: CASSSGPSNEQFF. CDR3 coding DNA: TGTGCCAGCAGCTCGGGACCTTCTAATGAGCAGTTCTTC.

V and J are TRBV4-2 and TRBJ2-3; 7 bases are a match to TRBD2. CDR3 length: 16 residues. Germline values: CDR1 LGHNA, CDR2 YNFKEQ. The J segment lost 4 bases and the V segment lost 1 base, leaving 8 bases of the junction unmatched. In nucleotides, the CDR3 is TGTGCCAGCAGCCAAGGGGGCGGGAGTAGCCCAGATACGCAGTATTTT. Translated, it gives CASSQGGGSSPDTQYF.

This clone was counted only a few times. The chain employs TRBV19 and TRBJ2-7, with no clear D. Germline values: CDR1 LNHDA, CDR2 SQIVND (reference sequence). CDR3 size: 10 residues. V lost 5 bases to trimming and J lost 5 bases, with 4 bases between them. CDR3 amino acids: CASSPDEQYF. For the CDR3, the DNA is TGTGCCAGTAGTCCGGACGAGCAGTACTTC.

This clone has just one count. This chain joins TRBV5-4 and TRBJ1-2, with 9 bases identical to TRBD1. The V gene's germline CDR1 is SGHNT and CDR2 YYREEE (reference sequence). This CDR3 is 15 amino acids long. The V and J ends lost 4 bases and 0 bases, in that order; junction bases with no gene match: 4. The CDR3 loop is CASSAGTGTNYGYTF. The DNA of the CDR3 is TGTGCCAGCAGCGCCGGGACAGGGACTAACTATGGCTACACCTTC.

The chain is built from TRBV6-1 and TRBJ1-4; D gene uncertain. The germline CDR1 and CDR2 sequences are MNHNS and SASEGT. V was clipped by 1 base and J by 8 bases, with 14 bases between them. The CDR3 sequence is 15 residues long. DNA for the CDR3: TGTGCCAGCAGTGAAGAGGCGGCGGGATGGGAAAAACTGTTTTTT. This translates into CASSEEAAGWEKLFF.

The chain carries TRBV6-5 and TRBJ2-7, with D maybe TRBD2 (6 bases). This CDR3 region has 15 residues. The germline V gene encodes CDR1 MNHEY and CDR2 SVGAGI. Trimming cost V 6 bases and J 2 bases, with 17 bases left between them. The CDR3 DNA reads TGTGCCAGCAGCCCCGGCGGGCGGGGCCCCTACGAGCAGTACTTC. Translating it yields CASSPGGRGPYEQYF.

This clone has only a few counts. The rearrangement links TRBV6-4 to TRBJ1-4; tentative D call: TRBD1 (6 bases). The CDR3 is made up of 15 amino acids. CDR1 MRHNA and CDR2 SNTAGT come from the germline V gene. V gave up 5 bases and J gave up 6 bases, with 16 bases separating them. The CDR3: CASSNPRTAYEKLFF. As DNA, the CDR3 is TGTGCCAGCAGTAACCCCCGGACAGCTTATGAAAAACTGTTTTTT.

The chain combines TRBV5-6 with TRBJ2-7; the D is unclear. Per germline, CDR1 SGHDT and CDR2 YYEEEE. The V end was cut by 2 bases, the J end by 5 bases, with 26 bases between. CDR3 length: 18 amino acids. CDR3 nucleotide sequence: TGTGCCAGCAGCTTCGGGCCGGAAGGATTGATGGCGTCTGACGAGCAGTACGTC. It is translated as CASSFGPEGLMASDEQYV.

CDR3 sequence reads: CASSPRDRPPLHF. In nucleotides, the CDR3 is TGTGCCAGTAGCCCCAGAGATCGTCCGCCCCTCCACTTT. V usage is TRBV19 and J usage is TRBJ1-6; no clear D. There are 13 residues in the CDR3. V lost 6 bases, J lost 13 bases, and 16 bases lay in between. Germline CDR1 LNHDA, CDR2 SQIVND (reference sequence).

The rearrangement uses TRBV11-1 and TRBJ2-7, with D possibly being TRBD2 (6 bases). V was cut by 2 bases and J by 5 bases, with 19 bases left in between. Germline lookup yields CDR1 SGHAT and CDR2 FQDESV (reference sequence). The CDR3 spans 16 residues. The CDR3, as DNA: TGTGCCAGCAGCTTATTTACTCTAGCGAGTGGGGACGAGCAGTACTTC. Encoded protein: CASSLFTLASGDEQYF.

The chain combines TRBV7-9 with TRBJ1-3, with 7 bases lining up with TRBD1. V trimming: 5 bases; J trimming: 0 bases; junction bases outside the gene matches: 7. The CDR3 contains 16 residues. Germline V gene lookup returns CDR1 SEHNR and CDR2 FQNEAQ (reference sequence). The CDR3 loop reads CASSPGQSNSGNTIYF. As DNA, the CDR3 is TGTGCCAGCAGCCCGGGACAGAGCAACTCTGGAAACACCATATATTTT.

The chain joins TRBV9 to TRBJ2-4, with 8 bases aligning to TRBD1. Per the germline V gene, CDR1 is SGDLS and CDR2 is YYNGEE. The CDR3 is made up of 17 amino acids. V gave up 0 bases and J gave up 2 bases; unmatched junction bases: 7. The CDR3 nucleotides read TGTGCCAGCAGCGTAGGTCAGACAGGGGTGACCAAAAACATTCAGTACTTC. It translates to CASSVGQTGVTKNIQYF.

In DNA, the CDR3 is TGTGCTAGTGGTTTAATAGGACAGGGGGGATACGAGCAGTACTTC. Translated: CASGLIGQGGYEQYF. The chain couples TRBV12-5 to TRBJ2-7, with 10 bases that match TRBD1. The germline CDR1 and CDR2 sequences are LGHNT and FRNRAP. The CDR3 length is 15 residues. The V and J ends lost 3 bases and 4 bases, in that order; junction bases with no gene match: 6.

The chain recombines TRBV27 with TRBJ2-3; 15 nucleotides align to TRBD2. CDR1 and CDR2 from the germline V gene are MNHEY and SMNVEV (reference sequence). With V trimmed by 4 bases and J by 1 base, 15 bases remained unmatched. This CDR3 has 21 amino acids. CDR3 DNA sequence: TGTGCCAGCAGTTCCGTAGGGACAGGACTAGCGGGAGGGCCGGGCACAGATACGCAGTATTTT. This encodes CASSSVGTGLAGGPGTDTQYF.

This chain joins TRBV19 and TRBJ2-3; 9 bases line up with TRBD2. The length of the CDR3 is 14 residues. V shed 1 base and J 5 bases; nucleotides not matched to a gene: 1. Germline assignment: CDR1 LNHDA and CDR2 SQIVND (reference sequence). This CDR3 is CASSIGSGRDTQYF. Written as DNA, the CDR3 is TGTGCCAGTAGTATAGGTAGCGGGAGAGATACGCAGTATTTT.

The V gene is TRBV6-5, the J gene TRBJ2-3; 9 nucleotides line up with TRBD1. Germline values: CDR1 MNHEY, CDR2 SVGAGI. V was clipped by 4 bases and J by 3 bases; unmatched bases: 2. The CDR3 runs to 14 residues. CDR3 loop: CASSSGQGTDTQYF. DNA of the CDR3: TGTGCCAGCAGTTCGGGACAGGGTACAGATACGCAGTATTTT.

The V call is TRBV20-1, the J call TRBJ2-1; 11 nucleotides align to TRBD2. CDR3 length: 11 amino acids. Per the germline V gene, CDR1 is DFQATT and CDR2 is SNEGSKA (reference sequence). CDR3 amino acids: CRGTSGNEQFF. As DNA, the CDR3 is TGCAGGGGGACTAGCGGAAATGAGCAGTTCTTC.

The J gene is TRBJ2-7, the V gene TRBV5-4; 9 nucleotides match TRBD1. The germline CDR1 and CDR2 sequences are SGHNT and YYREEE (reference sequence). V shed 4 bases, J shed 5 bases, and the junction held 10 bases outside the gene matches. The CDR3 is 15 amino acids. The CDR3 bases are TGTGCCAGCAGCCCCGGTGGGACAGGGCTCCACGAGCAGTACTTC. Protein sequence: CASSPGGTGLHEQYF. The full variable domain, rest sourced from reference TRBV5-4 and TRBJ2-7, is ETGVTQSPTHLIKTRGQQVTLRCSSQSGHNTVSWYQQALGQGPQFIFQYYREEENGRGNFPPRFSGLQFPNYSSELNVNALELDDSALYLCASSPGGTGLHEQYFGPGTRLTVT.

The chain couples TRBV5-1 to TRBJ2-5; the match to TRBD2 covers 12 bases. Germline V lookup: CDR1 SGHRS, CDR2 YFSETQ. CDR3 length equals 15 residues. J lost 4 bases, V lost 4 bases, and 5 bases had no gene match. The CDR3 sequence is CASSVTSGRGETQYF. CDR3 nucleotide sequence: TGCGCCAGCAGCGTGACTAGCGGGAGAGGAGAGACCCAGTACTTC.

This chain uses TRBV27 with TRBJ2-1; 10 nucleotides match TRBD1. This CDR3 has 16 residues. V lost 6 bases, J lost 0 bases, and 5 bases stayed unmatched. Germline V gene lookup returns CDR1 MNHEY and CDR2 SMNVEV (reference sequence). The CDR3 loop is CASSPRTGGSYNEQFF. The CDR3 DNA reads TGTGCCAGCAGCCCTAGGACAGGGGGCTCCTACAATGAGCAGTTCTTC.